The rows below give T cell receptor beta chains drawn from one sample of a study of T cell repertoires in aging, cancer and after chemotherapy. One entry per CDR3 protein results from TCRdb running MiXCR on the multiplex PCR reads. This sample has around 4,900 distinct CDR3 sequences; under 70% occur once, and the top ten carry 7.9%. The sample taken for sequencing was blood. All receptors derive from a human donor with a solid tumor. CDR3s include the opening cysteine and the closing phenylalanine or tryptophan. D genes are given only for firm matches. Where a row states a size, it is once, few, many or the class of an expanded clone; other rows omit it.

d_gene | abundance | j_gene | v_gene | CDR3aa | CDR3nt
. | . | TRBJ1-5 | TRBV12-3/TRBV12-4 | CASTPRERGQPQHF | TGTGCCAGCACTCCCCGGGAGAGGGGTCAGCCCCAGCATTTT
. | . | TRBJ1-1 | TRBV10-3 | CAIRPPGNTEAFF | TGTGCCATCAGGCCCCCGGGGAACACTGAAGCTTTCTTT
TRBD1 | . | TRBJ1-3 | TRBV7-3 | CASSLGQASGNTIYF | TGTGCCAGCAGCCTAGGACAGGCCTCTGGAAACACCATATATTTT
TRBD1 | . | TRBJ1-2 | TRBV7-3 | CASSSGTGVEGYTF | TGTGCCAGCAGCTCCGGGACAGGGGTCGAGGGCTACACCTTC
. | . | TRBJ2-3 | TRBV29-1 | CSVEDMGIGTDTQYF | TGCAGCGTTGAAGACATGGGGATAGGGACAGATACGCAGTATTTT
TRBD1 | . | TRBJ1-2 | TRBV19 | CARSMGQGGYTF | TGTGCCAGAAGTATGGGACAGGGTGGCTACACCTTC
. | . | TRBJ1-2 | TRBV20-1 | CSAEETGNAYGYTF | TGCAGTGCTGAGGAGACGGGTAATGCGTACGGCTACACCTTC
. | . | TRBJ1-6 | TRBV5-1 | CASSLVGENSPLHF | TGCGCCAGCAGCTTGGTGGGTGAAAATTCACCCCTCCACTTT
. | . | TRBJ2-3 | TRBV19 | CASSTPNSDTQYF | TGTGCCAGTAGTACCCCAAACTCGGATACGCAGTATTTT
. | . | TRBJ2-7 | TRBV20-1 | CSASPQTASSYEQYF | TGCAGTGCTAGCCCCCAGACAGCCAGCTCCTACGAGCAGTACTTC
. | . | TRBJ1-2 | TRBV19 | CASSAGPSGYTF | TGTGCCAGTAGCGCAGGGCCGAGTGGCTACACCTTC
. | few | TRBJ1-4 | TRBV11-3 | CASSRPGLDGEKLFF | TGTGCCAGCAGCCGCCCGGGTCTTGATGGTGAAAAACTGTTTTTT
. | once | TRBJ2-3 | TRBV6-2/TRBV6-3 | CASSLVFRADTQYF | TGTGCCAGCAGTTTAGTATTTCGGGCAGATACGCAGTATTTT
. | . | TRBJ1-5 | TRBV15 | CATSRDGGLMGQWPQHF | TGTGCCACCAGCAGAGACGGGGGTTTAATGGGCCAATGGCCCCAGCATTTT
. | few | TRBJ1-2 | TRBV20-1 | CSATAHSGTAYGYTF | TGCAGTGCTACAGCACATTCCGGGACGGCCTATGGCTACACCTTC
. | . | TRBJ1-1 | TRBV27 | CASSLNRVVTEAFF | TGTGCCAGCAGTTTAAACAGGGTGGTCACTGAAGCTTTCTTT
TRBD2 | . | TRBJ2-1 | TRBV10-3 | CAISGRGDHNEQFF | TGTGCCATCAGTGGGCGGGGGGATCACAATGAGCAGTTCTTC
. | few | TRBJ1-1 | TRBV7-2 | CASSLVAGLSEAFF | TGTGCCAGCAGCTTAGTAGCGGGGTTGAGTGAAGCTTTCTTT
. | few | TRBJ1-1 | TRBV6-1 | CASSEVQGRREAFF | TGTGCCAGCAGTGAAGTTCAAGGTCGGAGGGAAGCTTTCTTT
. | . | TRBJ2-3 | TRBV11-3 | CASSSADTQYF | TGTGCCAGCAGCTCAGCAGATACGCAGTATTTT
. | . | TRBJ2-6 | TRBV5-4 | CASSLSGSGANVLTF | TGTGCCAGCAGCTTGTCCGGCTCTGGGGCCAACGTCCTGACTTTC
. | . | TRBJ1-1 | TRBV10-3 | CAISDRRAEAFF | TGTGCCATCAGTGATCGAAGGGCTGAAGCTTTCTTT
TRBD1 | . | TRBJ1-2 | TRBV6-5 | CASSYSNRQGNGYTF | TGTGCCAGCAGTTACTCGAATCGACAGGGGAATGGCTACACCTTC
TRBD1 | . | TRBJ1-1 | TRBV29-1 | CSVVGQGTAQTEAFF | TGCAGCGTTGTGGGACAAGGGACAGCTCAAACTGAAGCTTTCTTT
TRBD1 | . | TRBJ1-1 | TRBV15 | CATSSRGGLTEAFF | TGTGCCACCAGCTCCAGGGGGGGCCTCACTGAAGCTTTCTTT
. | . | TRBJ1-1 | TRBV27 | CASSSNRNTEAFF | TGTGCCAGCAGTTCTAACAGGAACACTGAAGCTTTCTTT
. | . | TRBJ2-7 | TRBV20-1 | CSCTQDGYEQYF | TGCAGTTGTACCCAGGACGGCTACGAGCAGTACTTC
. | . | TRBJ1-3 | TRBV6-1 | CASSINSGNTIYF | TGTGCCAGCAGTATTAACTCTGGAAACACCATATATTTT
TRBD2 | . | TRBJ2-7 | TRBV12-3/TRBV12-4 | CASSLSPRLAGALYF | TGTGCCAGCAGTTTAAGCCCCCGGCTAGCGGGGGCTTTGTACTTC
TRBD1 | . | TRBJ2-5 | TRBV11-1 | CASSLHGQGEGETQYF | TGTGCCAGCAGCTTGCACGGACAGGGAGAGGGAGAGACCCAGTACTTC
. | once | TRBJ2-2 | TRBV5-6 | CASSLGSGVGELFF | TGTGCCAGCAGCTTAGGCTCGGGGGTCGGGGAGCTGTTTTTT
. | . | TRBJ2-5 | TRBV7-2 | CASSFGGPETQYF | TGTGCCAGCAGCTTCGGCGGGCCAGAGACCCAGTACTTC
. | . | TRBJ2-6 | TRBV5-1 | CASSSGRSGANVLTF | TGCGCCAGCAGCTCGGGGCGCTCTGGGGCCAACGTCCTGACTTTC
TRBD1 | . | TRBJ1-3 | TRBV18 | CASSSGQGGSGNTIYF | TGTGCCAGCTCTTCGGGACAGGGAGGATCTGGAAACACCATATATTTT
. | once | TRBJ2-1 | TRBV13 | CASSLGGGGVDEQFF | TGTGCCAGCAGCTTAGGGGGAGGCGGGGTAGATGAGCAGTTCTTC
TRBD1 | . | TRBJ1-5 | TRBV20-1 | CSASVGGQALEPQHF | TGCAGTGCTAGCGTGGGGGGACAGGCTTTGGAACCCCAGCATTTT
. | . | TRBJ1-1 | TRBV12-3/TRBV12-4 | CASRPGNLVLTEAFF | TGTGCCAGCAGGCCAGGGAATTTGGTCTTGACTGAAGCTTTCTTT
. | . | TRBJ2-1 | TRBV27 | CASSARGAYNEQFF | TGTGCCAGCAGCGCCCGCGGGGCGTACAATGAGCAGTTCTTC
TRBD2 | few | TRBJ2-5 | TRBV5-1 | CASSRLAGETQYF | TGTGCCAGCAGTAGACTAGCGGGGGAGACCCAGTACTTC
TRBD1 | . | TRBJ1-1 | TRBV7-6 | CASSLSTGGLGEAFF | TGTGCCAGCAGCCTGTCGACAGGGGGTTTAGGTGAAGCTTTCTTT
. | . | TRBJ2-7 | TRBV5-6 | CASSLMYSSYEQYF | TGTGCCAGCAGCTTGATGTACTCCTCCTACGAGCAGTACTTC
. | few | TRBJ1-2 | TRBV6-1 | CASTRLGSYGYTF | TGTGCCAGTACTAGGCTGGGGAGCTATGGCTACACCTTC
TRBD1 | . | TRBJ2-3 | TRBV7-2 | CASRWDRFTDTQYF | TGTGCCAGCAGGTGGGACAGATTCACAGATACGCAGTATTTT
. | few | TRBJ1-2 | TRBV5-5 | CASTDIRTRTNYGYTF | TGTGCCAGCACCGACATACGGACTAGAACTAACTATGGCTACACCTTC
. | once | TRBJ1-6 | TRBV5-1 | CASSLGGPLYNSPLHF | TGCGCCAGCAGCTTGGGAGGGCCCCTCTATAATTCACCCCTCCACTTT
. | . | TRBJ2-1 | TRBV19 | CASSIFLRGEQFF | TGTGCCAGTAGTATTTTCCTTAGGGGTGAGCAGTTCTTC
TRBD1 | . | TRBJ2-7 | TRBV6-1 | CASSRTGTGTYEQYF | TGTGCCAGCAGTCGAACCGGGACAGGGACCTACGAGCAGTACTTC
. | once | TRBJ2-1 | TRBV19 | CASSSDSGSYNEQFF | TGTGCCAGTAGTTCCGATAGCGGTTCCTACAATGAGCAGTTCTTC
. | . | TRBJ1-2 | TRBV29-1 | CSAIKGAEANYGYTF | TGCAGCGCCATTAAAGGGGCGGAAGCTAACTATGGCTACACCTTC
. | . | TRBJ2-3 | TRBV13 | CASSLALVRLERTDTQYF | TGTGCCAGCAGCTTAGCCCTTGTGAGGTTAGAACGCACAGATACGCAGTATTTT